The rows below give T cell receptor beta chains drawn from one sample of a study of radiotherapy plus CTLA-4 blockade in lung cancer. Repertoires were generated with immunoSEQ multiplex PCR, while TCRdb's copy carries only in-frame clones and drops some. Of 90,000 or so clones in the sample, under 90% were seen once. The input for sequencing was peripheral blood, taken from a patient treated with radiotherapy plus ipilimumab. These receptors were collected from a human donor with non-small cell lung cancer who had stable disease on radiotherapy plus ipilimumab. The CDR3 runs from the conserved cysteine through the conserved F or W. A D gene is named only where the DNA matches it firmly. Expanded clones are given a class, and other clones once, few, many or no size at all.

clone_size	j_call	v_call	d_call	cdr3_nt	cdr3_aa
few	TRBJ1-2	TRBV2	TRBD1	TGTGCCAGTGGGACAGGGGGCCTAATCTATGGCTACACCTTC	CASGTGGLIYGYTF
few	TRBJ2-1	TRBV6-1	TRBD2	TGTGCCAGCAGTGAAATGGGGGGAGTGACTAGCGGCCCTGGGAATGAGCAGTTCTTC	CASSEMGGVTSGPGNEQFF
NA	TRBJ2-1	TRBV18	NA	TGTGCCAGCCGTATAGGGGGAGAGGCCTTCGGGGAGCAGTTCTTC	CASRIGGEAFGEQFF
NA	TRBJ1-5	TRBV5-6	NA	TGTGCCAGCAGCTCGGGGTGGGGGGGGAGTCAGCCCCAGCATTTT	CASSSGWGGSQPQHF
NA	TRBJ2-7	TRBV5-4	NA	TGTGCCAGCAGCGGGGTGGACTCCTACGAGCAGTACTTC	CASSGVDSYEQYF
NA	TRBJ2-3	TRBV10-3	TRBD2	TGTGCCATCAGTGAGACTAGCGGGGGGGCCGTCACAGATACGCAGTATTTT	CAISETSGGAVTDTQYF
once	TRBJ2-5	TRBV2	TRBD2	TGTGCCAGCAGTGAAAGGGCTAGCGGCTACCAAGAGACCCAGTACTTC	CASSERASGYQETQYF
NA	TRBJ2-3	TRBV9	TRBD1	TGTGCCAGCAGCGTAGCCTCGGGACAGGCCTTTTCGGATACGCAGTATTTT	CASSVASGQAFSDTQYF
NA	TRBJ2-1	TRBV5-4	TRBD2	TGTGCCAGCAGCTTGGTAGCGGGGGTCAATGAGCAGTTCTTC	CASSLVAGVNEQFF
NA	TRBJ2-1	TRBV28	NA	TGTGCCAGCGGGATACAGATCCCCAATGAGCAGTTCTTC	CASGIQIPNEQFF
NA	TRBJ1-4	TRBV7-9	NA	TGTGCCAGCAGCTCGGGACGGTATAATGAAAAACTGTTTTTT	CASSSGRYNEKLFF
NA	TRBJ1-5	TRBV30	NA	TGTGCCTGGAGTTCAACGGGGACGGTCGGGGAATCCCAGCATTTT	CAWSSTGTVGESQHF
few	TRBJ2-3	TRBV6-4	TRBD2	TGTGCCAGCAGTGACTCGACGGGCGGCGGGAGAGATACGCAGTATTTT	CASSDSTGGGRDTQYF
NA	TRBJ2-5	TRBV7-2	TRBD1	TGTGCCAGCAGCGCGGGACAGGGAAAGGAGACCCAGTACTTC	CASSAGQGKETQYF
few	TRBJ2-5	TRBV19	TRBD2	TGTGCCAGTAGTGGGACTGGCGGGGGGGCCTGGGAGACCCAGTACTTC	CASSGTGGGAWETQYF
NA	TRBJ1-5	TRBV28	NA	TGTGCCAGCCAGCAGAGAGGTGGATCGACAGTTCGCGTAGTGAGCAATCAGCCCCAGCATTTT	CASQQRGGSTVRVVSNQPQHF
NA	TRBJ2-7	TRBV10-2	NA	TGCGCCAGCAGTGACTCAGTAACCTACGAGCAGTACTTC	CASSDSVTYEQYF
NA	TRBJ2-1	TRBV2	TRBD2	TGTGCCAGCAGTGAACCCCGGACCCTAGCGGGAGAGAGAAATGAGCAGTTCTTC	CASSEPRTLAGERNEQFF
NA	TRBJ1-4	TRBV2	NA	TGTGCCAGCATACAGGGAATGGGAGAAAATGAAAAACTGTTTTTT	CASIQGMGENEKLFF
once	TRBJ1-2	TRBV6-5	NA	TGTGCCAGCAGCAAGACCGCTAACTATGGCTACACCTTC	CASSKTANYGYTF
NA	TRBJ1-4	TRBV18	NA	TGTGCCAGCTCAGTCCGGGCGACTAATGAAAAACTGTTTTTT	CASSVRATNEKLFF
NA	TRBJ2-3	TRBV9	TRBD1	TGTGCCAGCAGCGTAGGTGACCAGGGGGCAGATACGCAGTATTTT	CASSVGDQGADTQYF
NA	TRBJ1-1	TRBV25-1	TRBD1	TGTGCCAGCAGTGTGGGGACAGCGAACACTGAAGCTTTCTTT	CASSVGTANTEAFF